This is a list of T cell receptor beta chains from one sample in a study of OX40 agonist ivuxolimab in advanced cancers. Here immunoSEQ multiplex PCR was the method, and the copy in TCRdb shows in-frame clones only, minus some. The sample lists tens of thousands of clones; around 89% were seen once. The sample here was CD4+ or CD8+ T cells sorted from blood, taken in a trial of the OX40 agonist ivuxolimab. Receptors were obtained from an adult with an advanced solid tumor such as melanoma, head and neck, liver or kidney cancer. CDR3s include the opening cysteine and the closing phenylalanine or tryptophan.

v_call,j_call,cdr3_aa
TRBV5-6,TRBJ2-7,CASSLGGTPYEQYF
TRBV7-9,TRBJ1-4,CASSLSGRTNEKLFF
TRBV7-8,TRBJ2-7,CASSLEGPSYEQYF
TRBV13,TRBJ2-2,CASSLLSSYTAELFF
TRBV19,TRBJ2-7,CASSSAGGGSYEQYF
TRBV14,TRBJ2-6,CASSIIPGANVLTF
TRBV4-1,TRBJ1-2,CASSHGEDFIGPNYGYTF
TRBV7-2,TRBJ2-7,CASSLGPGYEQYF
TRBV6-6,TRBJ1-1,CASSYADRNTEAFF
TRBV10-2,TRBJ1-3,CASCPHRGGNTIYF
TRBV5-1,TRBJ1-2,CATRPGANYGYTF
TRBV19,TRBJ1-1,CASSVTAMNTEAFF
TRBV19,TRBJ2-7,CASRDMGQGENEQYF
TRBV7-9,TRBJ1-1,CASSPRGTGENTEAFF
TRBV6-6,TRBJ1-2,CASSAGGDGYTF
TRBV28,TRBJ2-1,CASSPHNEQFF
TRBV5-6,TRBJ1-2,CASSPGQGNYGYTF
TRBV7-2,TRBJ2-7,CASSFFLDRGRSYEQYF
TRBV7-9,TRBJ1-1,CASSLVPGTGSSMNTEAFF
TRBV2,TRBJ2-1,CASSSARQGTHDEQFF
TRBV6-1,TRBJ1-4,CASSELAKLFF
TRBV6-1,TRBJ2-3,CATIGRERTDTQYF
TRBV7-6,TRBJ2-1,CASSSLAGAYNEQFF
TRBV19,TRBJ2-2,CATGLGELFF
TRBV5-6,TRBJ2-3,CASSPRGNSGGATADTQYF
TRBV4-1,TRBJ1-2,CASSTPGGGDGYTF
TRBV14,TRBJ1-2,CASSQSPIDRRGYTF
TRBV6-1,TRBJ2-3,CASGDRVIYTDTQYF
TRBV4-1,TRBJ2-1,CASSQDHRVDEQFF
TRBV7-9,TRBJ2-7,CASSLSYRREQYF
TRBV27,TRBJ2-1,CASRPEWGYNEQFF
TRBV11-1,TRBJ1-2,CASSLSKGVDYGYTF
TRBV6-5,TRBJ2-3,CASRGLVRSTDTQYF
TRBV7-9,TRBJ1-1,CASSLDRRGGNTEAFF
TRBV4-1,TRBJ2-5,CASSQELHAYQETQYF
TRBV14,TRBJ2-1,CASSPLKDGQGLRQFF
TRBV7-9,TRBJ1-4,CASSPGTEEDEKLFF
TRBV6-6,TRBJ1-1,CASSLVMNTEAFF
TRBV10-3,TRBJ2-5,CAISDETSGGRLRETQYF
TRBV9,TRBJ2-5,CASSVGSLVQETQYF
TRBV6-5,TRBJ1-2,CASSYSGRGYGYTF
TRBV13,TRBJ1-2,CASSATGGYTF
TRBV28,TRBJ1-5,CASSTGQGYSNQPQHF
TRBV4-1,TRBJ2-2,CASRGNTGELFF
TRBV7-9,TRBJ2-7,CASTGGSAYEQYF
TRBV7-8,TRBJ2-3,CASSLGGTDTQYF
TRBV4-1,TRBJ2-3,CASSQDFVYTQYF
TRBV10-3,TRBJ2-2,CAISDPLAGSANTGELFF
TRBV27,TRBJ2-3,CASSLAPRPHGASTDTQYF
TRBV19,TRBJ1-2,CASTRDRGLSRDGYTF
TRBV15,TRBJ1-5,CATSREGTGNQPQHF
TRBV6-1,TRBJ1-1,CASSQRKGPGTEAFF
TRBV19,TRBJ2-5,CATLLRKGAKETQYF